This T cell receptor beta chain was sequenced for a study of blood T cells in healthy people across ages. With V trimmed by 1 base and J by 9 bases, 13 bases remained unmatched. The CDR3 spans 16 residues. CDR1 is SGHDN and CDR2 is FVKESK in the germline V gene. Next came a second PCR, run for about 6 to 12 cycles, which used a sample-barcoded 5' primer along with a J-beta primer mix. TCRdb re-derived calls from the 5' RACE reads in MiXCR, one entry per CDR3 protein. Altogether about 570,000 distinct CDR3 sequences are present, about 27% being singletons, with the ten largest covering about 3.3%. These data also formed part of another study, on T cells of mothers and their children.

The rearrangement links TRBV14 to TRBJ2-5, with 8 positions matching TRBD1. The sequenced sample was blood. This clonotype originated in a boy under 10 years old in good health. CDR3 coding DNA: TGTGCCAGCAGCCAAGGCGGCAGGGGGCATTCGGGTGCCCAGTACTTC. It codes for CASSQGGRGHSGAQYF.